This T cell receptor (beta chain) was profiled in a study of tumor-infiltrating lymphocytes in primary liver carcinoma. This CDR3 comprises 17 residues. Germline V gene sequence: CDR1 SGHAT, CDR2 FQNNGV. About this clonotype: Its antigen remains unidentified. Germline is not matched at one junction end, which may reflect a read error.

Co-extracting RNA and DNA was done with 20-30 mg of unsorted bulk tissue as input. Resecting the tumor surgically was how the patients' primary liver carcinoma was treated. Starting material of roughly 0.45 ug total RNA yielded TCR beta cDNA via a constant-region primer. Employing slightly modified ARM-PCR, three nested multiplex PCR rounds were run, and these gave rise to the TCR beta libraries. The two initial PCR rounds, about 9 cycles each, used TRBV1-TRBV30 forward and C-beta reverse primers. Using its own MiXCR run on the multiplex PCR reads, TCRdb lists one record per CDR3 protein. Of over 40,000 distinct CDR3 sequences in the sample, about 78% were seen once. Whole-study findings and limits: Against blood, tumors held a significantly higher top-250-clone fraction (p = 0.039).

Sequencing was performed on liver tumor tissue from sampling region 5. As to subset: tumor region T5, tumor centre. This sequence joins TRBV11-2 and TRBJ2-2, with no clear D. This clonotype was obtained from a middle-aged man with primary liver carcinoma and hepatitis B virus infection. CDR3 DNA sequence: TGTGCCAGTAGCTTAGATCATAGTGGTAGGGACACCGGGGAGCTGTTTTTT. This codes for CASSLDHSGRDTGELFF.